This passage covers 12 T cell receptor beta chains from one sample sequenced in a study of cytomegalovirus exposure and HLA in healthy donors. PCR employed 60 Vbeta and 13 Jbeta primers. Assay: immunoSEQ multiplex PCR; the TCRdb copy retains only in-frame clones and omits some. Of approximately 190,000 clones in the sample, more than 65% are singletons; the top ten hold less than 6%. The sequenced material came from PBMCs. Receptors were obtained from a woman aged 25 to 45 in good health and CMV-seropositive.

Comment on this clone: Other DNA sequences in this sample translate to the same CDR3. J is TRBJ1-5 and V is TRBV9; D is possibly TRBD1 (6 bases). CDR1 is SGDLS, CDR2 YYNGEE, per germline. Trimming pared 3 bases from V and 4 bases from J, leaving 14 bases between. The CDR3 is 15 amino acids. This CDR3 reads CASSAGTGQNQPQHF. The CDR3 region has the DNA TGTGCCAGCAGCGCTGGGACGGGACAAAATCAGCCCCAGCATTTT.

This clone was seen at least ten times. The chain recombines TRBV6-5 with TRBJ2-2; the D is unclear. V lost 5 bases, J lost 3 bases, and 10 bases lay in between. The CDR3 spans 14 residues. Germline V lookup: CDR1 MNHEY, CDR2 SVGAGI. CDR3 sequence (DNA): TGTGCCAGCAGTACCACTTATTACACCGGGGAGCTGTTTTTT. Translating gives CASSTTYYTGELFF.

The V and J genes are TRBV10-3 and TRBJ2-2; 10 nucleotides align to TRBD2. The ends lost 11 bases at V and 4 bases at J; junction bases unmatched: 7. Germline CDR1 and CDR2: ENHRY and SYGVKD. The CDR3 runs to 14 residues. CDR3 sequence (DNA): TGTGCCGACAGCAGCGGGAGGGGCACCGGGGAGCTGTTTTTT. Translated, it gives CADSSGRGTGELFF.

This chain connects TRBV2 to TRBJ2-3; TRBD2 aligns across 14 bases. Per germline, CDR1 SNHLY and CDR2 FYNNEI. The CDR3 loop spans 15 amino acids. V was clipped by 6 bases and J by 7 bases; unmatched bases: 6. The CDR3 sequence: CASSGTSGSGHTQYF. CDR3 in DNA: TGTGCCAGCAGCGGGACTAGCGGGAGCGGGCATACGCAGTATTTT.

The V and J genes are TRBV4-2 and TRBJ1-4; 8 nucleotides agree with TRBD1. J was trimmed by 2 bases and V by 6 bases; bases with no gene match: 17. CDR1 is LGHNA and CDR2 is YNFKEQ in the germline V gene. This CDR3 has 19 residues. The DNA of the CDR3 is TGTGCCAGCAGTAATTACATTCCTGGACAGGGTTTCACTAATGAAAAACTGTTTTTT. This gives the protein CASSNYIPGQGFTNEKLFF.

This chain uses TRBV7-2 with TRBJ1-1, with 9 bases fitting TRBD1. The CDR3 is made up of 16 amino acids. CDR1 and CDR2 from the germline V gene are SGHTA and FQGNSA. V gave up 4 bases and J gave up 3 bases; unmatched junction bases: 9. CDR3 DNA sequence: TGTGCCAGCAGCTACACGGTAGACAGGGGGGACACTGAAGCTTTCTTT. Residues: CASSYTVDRGDTEAFF.

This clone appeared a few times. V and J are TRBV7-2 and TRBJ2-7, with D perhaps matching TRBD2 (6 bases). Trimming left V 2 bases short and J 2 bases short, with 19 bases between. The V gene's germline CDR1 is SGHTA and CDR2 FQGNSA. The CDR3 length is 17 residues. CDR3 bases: TGTGCCAGCAGCTTACCGCTAGTAGGGACTGGTGCCTACGAGCAGTACTTC. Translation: CASSLPLVGTGAYEQYF.

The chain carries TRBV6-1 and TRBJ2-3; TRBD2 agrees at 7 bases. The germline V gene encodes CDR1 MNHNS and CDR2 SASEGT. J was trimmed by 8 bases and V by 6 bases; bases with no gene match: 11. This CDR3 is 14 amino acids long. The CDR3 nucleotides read TGTGCCAGCAGCGGTACAGTGGGAGGGGCTACGCAGTATTTT. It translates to CASSGTVGGATQYF.

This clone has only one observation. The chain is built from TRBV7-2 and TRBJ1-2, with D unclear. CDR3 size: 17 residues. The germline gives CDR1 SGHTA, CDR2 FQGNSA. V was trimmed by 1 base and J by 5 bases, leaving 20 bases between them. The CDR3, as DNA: TGTGCCAGCAGCTTAGTTTTTGGAGACGAGGGCGTTTATGGCTACACCTTC. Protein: CASSLVFGDEGVYGYTF.

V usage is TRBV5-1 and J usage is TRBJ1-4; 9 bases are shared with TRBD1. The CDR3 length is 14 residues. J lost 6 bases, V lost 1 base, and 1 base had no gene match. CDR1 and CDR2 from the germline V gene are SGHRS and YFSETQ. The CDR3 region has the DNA TGCGCCAGCAGCTTGACAGGGGGCGATGAAAAACTGTTTTTT. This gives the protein CASSLTGGDEKLFF. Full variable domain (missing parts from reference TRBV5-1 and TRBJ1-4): KAGVTQTPRYLIKTRGQQVTLSCSPISGHRSVSWYQQTPGQGLQFLFEYFSETQRNKGNFPGRFSGRQFSNSRSEMNVSTLELGDSALYLCASSLTGGDEKLFFGSGTQLSVL.

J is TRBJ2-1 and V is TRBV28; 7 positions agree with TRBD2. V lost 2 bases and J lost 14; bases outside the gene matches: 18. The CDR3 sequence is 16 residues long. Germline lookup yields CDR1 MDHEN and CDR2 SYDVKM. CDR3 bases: TGTGCCAGCAGTTTAATTGATGTTCCGATCGGGGGGAAGGAGTTCTTC. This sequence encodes CASSLIDVPIGGKEFF.

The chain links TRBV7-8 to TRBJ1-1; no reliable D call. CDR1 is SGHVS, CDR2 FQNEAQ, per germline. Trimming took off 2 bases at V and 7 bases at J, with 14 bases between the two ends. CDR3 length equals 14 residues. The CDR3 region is CASSLLGFRNEAFF. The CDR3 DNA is TGTGCCAGCAGCTTACTCGGGTTCCGCAATGAAGCTTTCTTT.